This TCR beta chain was identified in a study of cytomegalovirus exposure and HLA in healthy donors. Study-level points and caveats: Sequencing depth roughly uniform across donors was assumed in presence/absence analyses.

This PCR relied on a set of 60 Vbeta primers and 13 Jbeta primers. Data came from immunoSEQ multiplex PCR; TCRdb stores just in-frame clones and leaves some out. The profile shows under 200,000 clones, around 80% of them singletons. V lost 0 bases to trimming and J lost 4 bases, with 16 bases between them. The CDR3 contains 16 residues. CDR1 and CDR2 (germline): SGHTS, YDEGEE. This clone was observed once. Its antigen is still unknown. This TCR came from a woman between 40 and 55 years old in good health and CMV-seronegative. V and J are TRBV5-8 and TRBJ2-5; weak D call: TRBD2 (5 bases). What was sequenced was PBMCs. CDR3 in amino acids: CASSLGLDVGRETQYF. Written as DNA, the CDR3 is TGTGCCAGCAGCTTGGGTCTCGACGTAGGGAGAGAGACCCAGTACTTC.